This T cell receptor (beta chain) was identified in a study of T cell repertoires in cytomegalovirus infection. Across the study: CMV infection together with matching HLA type was indicated by public TCR beta signatures. General observations from the study: Cumulative frequency of public TCR beta families picked out carriers of CMV plus the relevant HLA. In two of eight donors, the top clonotype was HLA-C-restricted CMV-specific.

There are 14 residues in the CDR3. CDR1 and CDR2 from the germline V gene are SGHTA and FQGNSA. V was shortened by 1 base and J by 5 bases, with 6 bases between the two germline ends. This clonotype occurred many times. The antigen remains unidentified. One entry per CDR3 protein results from TCRdb running MiXCR on the reads. The sample contains hundreds of thousands of distinct CDR3 sequences, roughly a sixth of which appear only once. The specimen sequenced was PBMCs. The chain is built from TRBV7-2 and TRBJ1-6, with D unclear. This receptor was identified in a human donor in good health (CMV status not recorded). Some clones in this sample may be carry-over from other donors' samples. As DNA, the CDR3 is TGTGCCAGCAGCTTAGTGGAAGATAATTCACCCCTCCACTTT. Translation gives CASSLVEDNSPLHF.